The 11 T cell receptor beta chains reported below all come from one sample, sequenced in a study of blood T cell repertoires in COVID-19. Some clones are missing from TCRdb's copy, which holds only in-frame ones; the method was immunoSEQ multiplex PCR. This sample carries some 90,000 clones, less than 90% of them seen once, and the ten largest clones take under 20%. The sequenced sample consisted of peripheral blood. Every receptor here comes from a woman older than 75 with acute or convalescent COVID-19.

This chain links TRBV5-8 with TRBJ1-2; 9 bases are shared with TRBD1. The CDR3 is 15 amino acids. J was trimmed by 4 bases and V by 4 bases; bases with no gene match: 8. Germline V gives CDR1 SGHTS, CDR2 YDEGEE. The CDR3 is CASSLGTGFLYGYTF. The DNA of the CDR3 is TGTGCCAGCAGCCTCGGGACAGGGTTTCTCTATGGCTACACCTTC.

V is TRBV28 and J is TRBJ1-2; 9 bases line up with TRBD1. With 4 bases clipped from V and 5 bases from J, the junction kept 8 bases outside the gene matches. The germline V gene encodes CDR1 MDHEN and CDR2 SYDVKM. The CDR3 contains 15 residues. As DNA, the CDR3 is TGTGCCAGCAGTTCCCCGGGACAGGGCTTATATGGCTACACCTTC. Protein sequence: CASSSPGQGLYGYTF.

This chain links TRBV4-1 with TRBJ1-2; the D is unclear. The CDR3 loop spans 15 amino acids. Trimming took 1 base from V and 7 from J, leaving 16 bases between them. Germline assignment: CDR1 MGHRA and CDR2 YSYEKL. The CDR3 sequence: CASSQVSGSGVGYTF. In DNA, the CDR3 is TGCGCCAGCAGCCAAGTCTCTGGGAGCGGTGTTGGCTACACCTTC.

The chain uses TRBV3-1 (or the pseudogene TRBV3-2) and TRBJ1-2; D remains unclear. The length of the CDR3 is 15 residues. The germline V gene has CDR1 LGHDT and CDR2 YNNKEL (reference sequence). Deletions cut 1 base from V and 5 bases from J, with 14 bases between. Here the CDR3 reads CASSQGPTRLYGYTF. The CDR3 DNA sequence: TGTGCCAGCAGCCAAGGTCCTACCCGACTATATGGCTACACCTTC.

The V and J genes are TRBV5-8 and TRBJ2-5; 8 nucleotides match TRBD1. The CDR3 totals 16 residues. Trimming at V came to 2 bases and at J to 0 bases, leaving 6 bases not matched to a gene. Germline V gene lookup returns CDR1 SGHTS and CDR2 YDEGEE. The DNA for the CDR3 is TGTGCCAGCAGCTTTGGGACAGGACCGTACCAAGAGACCCAGTACTTC. This translates into CASSFGTGPYQETQYF.

The chain recombines TRBV5-1 with TRBJ2-1; 7 bases align to TRBD1. This CDR3 is built from 15 residues. Germline V gene sequence: CDR1 SGHRS, CDR2 YFSETQ. Unmatched junction bases numbered 4, after V lost 4 bases and J lost 0 bases. In DNA, the CDR3 is TGCGCCAGCAGCGAACAGGGGAGCTCCTACAATGAGCAGTTCTTC. It encodes CASSEQGSSYNEQFF.

The chain links TRBV14 to TRBJ2-1; perhaps TRBD1 as D (7 bases). Trimming removed 4 bases from V and 4 bases from J, with 14 bases in between. CDR3 length: 15 residues. Per the germline V gene, CDR1 is SGHDN and CDR2 is FVKESK. In DNA, the CDR3 is TGTGCCAGCAGCCCCCTCCAGGGGGGTTACAATGAGCAGTTCTTC. Translated, it gives CASSPLQGGYNEQFF.

The chain combines TRBV9 with TRBJ2-2; D might be TRBD1 (5 bases). CDR3 length equals 15 residues. Germline V gene sequence: CDR1 SGDLS, CDR2 YYNGEE. Deletions cut 2 bases from V and 1 base from J, with 9 bases between. The CDR3 loop is CASSVFDRNTGELFF. The CDR3 region has the DNA TGTGCCAGCAGCGTCTTCGACAGGAACACCGGGGAGCTGTTTTTT.

The chain is built from TRBV9 and TRBJ1-3, with 9 bases lining up with TRBD1. V was pared by 3 bases and J by 0 bases, with 4 bases of the junction left unmatched. The CDR3 sequence is 16 residues long. Per the germline V gene, CDR1 is SGDLS and CDR2 is YYNGEE. The CDR3 loop reads CASSGDRGYSGNTIYF. The CDR3 DNA is TGTGCCAGCAGCGGAGACAGGGGGTACTCTGGAAACACCATATATTTT.

The CDR3 nucleotides read TGTGCCAGCAGGACAGAACCAAACACCGGGGAGCTGTTTTTT. Translating gives CASRTEPNTGELFF. The chain combines TRBV10-3 with TRBJ2-2; D is possibly TRBD1 (6 bases). Germline loops: CDR1 ENHRY, CDR2 SYGVKD. CDR3 length equals 14 residues. Trimming cost V 10 bases and J 2 bases, with 14 bases left between them.

The chain has TRBV6-1 and TRBJ1-1; 7 positions match TRBD1. Trimming removed 3 bases from V and 7 bases from J; junction bases left unmatched: 8. CDR1 is MNHNS and CDR2 is SASEGT in the germline V gene. This CDR3 is 14 amino acids long. The CDR3 bases are TGTGCCAGCAGTGATCCAGGGGGTAGGGGTGAAGCTTTCTTT. This translates into CASSDPGGRGEAFF.